This is a list of T cell receptor beta chains from one sample in a study of identifying expanded T cells in peripheral blood. TCRdb keeps only in-frame clones here, not all; method: immunoSEQ multiplex PCR. The sample lists about 110,000 clones, 88% occurring once. Input material: blood. All receptors come from a person aged 18 to 70 in good health. CDR3s leave out the opening cysteine and the closing phenylalanine or tryptophan. The D gene is left open where the match is weak. A clone size is listed for some rows: how often the clone was seen (once, few, many), or a class if it is expanded.

d_call,v_call,j_call,clone_size,cdr3_aa
.,TRBV4-1,TRBJ2-5,once,ASSQGDNQRETQY
TRBD1,TRBV6-1,TRBJ2-4,.,ACARDRVGIQY
.,TRBV10-3,TRBJ1-5,.,AISDRDGPPGGQPQH
TRBD1,TRBV11-3,TRBJ2-1,.,ASSFSPGTGLDEQF
.,TRBV5-4,TRBJ2-3,.,ASSLSQGADTQY
TRBD1,TRBV7-9,TRBJ2-3,.,ASSPRGPDTQY
.,TRBV5-4,TRBJ2-3,once,ASRGPGELTDTQY
.,TRBV10-3,TRBJ2-7,.,AISDPPRRGPNIEIYEQY
.,TRBV4-3,TRBJ2-7,.,ASSQAAGYEQY
.,TRBV9,TRBJ2-4,.,ASSDTGTGGNIQY
TRBD2,TRBV28,TRBJ2-7,.,ATKGRVFDEQY
.,TRBV30,TRBJ1-5,many,AWRERGNQPQH
.,TRBV4-1,TRBJ2-6,.,ASSQGTFRGANVLT
.,TRBV6-5,TRBJ1-5,once,ASSYDRYSNQPQH
.,TRBV5-1,TRBJ2-1,.,ASRSGPSSYNEQF
TRBD2,TRBV5-1,TRBJ2-5,.,ASSLDGTSETQY
TRBD1,TRBV11-2,TRBJ1-4,.,ASSSGQGYEKLF
.,TRBV7-2,TRBJ2-3,once,ASSSMTDTQY
TRBD2,TRBV5-1,TRBJ2-1,.,ASSPASGRVNEQF
TRBD1,TRBV5-1,TRBJ2-1,once,ASGQGVDEQF
TRBD2,TRBV7-9,TRBJ2-3,.,ASSPGTSGGASTDTQY
.,TRBV7-2,TRBJ2-3,.,ASSLGALGTDTQY
.,TRBV18,TRBJ2-6,.,ASSSTVGHQTGANVLT
TRBD1,TRBV11-2,TRBJ1-3,.,ASSGQGGNTIY
.,TRBV19,TRBJ2-7,.,ASSLDLSYEQY
TRBD2,TRBV27,TRBJ2-7,few,ASSLTSGRVAEQY
.,TRBV5-4,TRBJ1-2,few,ASSVQQGRGYGYT
TRBD1,TRBV4-3,TRBJ2-7,.,ASSQGLGQGYEQY
.,TRBV7-2,TRBJ2-3,once,ASSQGPGPTDTQY
.,TRBV10-3,TRBJ1-3,.,AITARASSGNTIY
.,TRBV7-3,TRBJ2-1,.,ASSLMRGGEQF
TRBD2,TRBV5-4,TRBJ2-3,.,ASSPGLAEPTDTQY
.,TRBV12-5,TRBJ2-1,.,ASAKADSYNEQF
TRBD1,TRBV25-1,TRBJ2-7,medium-sized,ASSTEAGTGVHEQY
TRBD1,TRBV7-2,TRBJ2-7,.,ASSTPTGGYEQY
.,TRBV29-1,TRBJ2-7,.,SVDNGEQY
.,TRBV28,TRBJ2-5,.,ASSTRRGQETQY
.,TRBV28,TRBJ2-1,.,AIEGFSRNEQF
.,TRBV5-5,TRBJ2-5,.,ASSPVHLRY
TRBD1,TRBV6-5,TRBJ2-5,.,ASATGGTETQY